Below are 30 T cell receptor beta chains sequenced from a single sample in a study of shared T cell receptors in the human thymus. The protocol was immunoSEQ multiplex PCR, while the TCRdb copy is restricted to in-frame clones and leaves out a portion. The sample lists over 65,000 clones; about 96% were seen once. Sequenced: thymocytes. Source of these receptors: a human donor.

The chain carries TRBV7-6 and TRBJ2-6, with D tentatively TRBD1 or TRBD2 (5 bases each). CDR3 length: 16 residues. Germline V lookup: CDR1 SGHVS, CDR2 FNYEAQ. V dropped 0 bases and J dropped 2 bases, with 8 bases sitting between them. The CDR3 coding sequence is TGTGCCAGCAGCTTAGCCCAGGGACCTGGGGCCAACGTCCTGACTTTC. Its translation: CASSLAQGPGANVLTF. The whole variable domain, remainder taken from reference TRBV7-6 and TRBJ2-6, is GAGVSQSPRYKVTKRGQDVALRCDPISGHVSLYWYRQALGQGPEFLTYFNYEAQQDKSGLPNDRFSAERPEGSISTLTIQRTEQRDSAMYRCASSLAQGPGANVLTFGAGSRLTVL.

The V and J genes are TRBV7-2 and TRBJ1-1; 9 positions match TRBD1. CDR1 is SGHTA, CDR2 FQGNSA, per germline. The V and J ends lost 5 bases and 11 bases, in that order; junction bases with no gene match: 15. This CDR3 has 15 amino acids. The CDR3 is CASSPLTGGLVVAFF. CDR3 in DNA: TGTGCCAGCAGCCCCTTGACAGGGGGGCTAGTCGTGGCTTTCTTT.

This rearrangement joins TRBV7-9 to TRBJ2-5, with TRBD2 matching over 7 bases. CDR3 length: 16 amino acids. Germline CDR1 SEHNR, CDR2 FQNEAQ (reference sequence). Germline trimming cut 1 base from V and 7 bases from J; bases unmatched to any gene: 12. The chain's CDR3 is CASSLGAGRGTGTQYF. The CDR3 DNA reads as TGTGCCAGCAGCTTAGGCGCAGGGAGGGGTACGGGGACCCAGTACTTC.

The V call is TRBV28, the J call TRBJ2-2; D call uncertain. The CDR3 is made up of 15 amino acids. V was pared by 2 bases and J by 6 bases, with 13 bases between. CDR1 is MDHEN and CDR2 is SYDVKM in the germline V gene. As DNA, the CDR3 is TGTGCCAGCAGTTTAGGTCCCCCCGGAGCCGGGGAGCTGTTTTTT. This gives the protein CASSLGPPGAGELFF. The whole variable domain, filled in from reference TRBV28 and TRBJ2-2, reads DVKVTQSSRYLVKRTGEKVFLECVQDMDHENMFWYRQDPGLGLRLIYFSYDVKMKEKGDIPEGYSVSREKKERFSLILESASTNQTSMYLCASSLGPPGAGELFFGEGSRLTVL.

The V call is TRBV27, the J call TRBJ2-1, with TRBD1 matching over 9 bases. The length of the CDR3 is 19 residues. Losses at the gene ends were 3 bases for V and 8 bases for J; bases not matched to a gene: 20. The germline CDR1 and CDR2 sequences are MNHEY and SMNVEV (reference sequence). The CDR3 sequence is CASSFYRDRELRRADEQFF. The CDR3 DNA sequence: TGTGCCAGCAGTTTCTACCGGGACAGGGAACTTCGGAGGGCGGATGAGCAGTTCTTC.

This sequence joins TRBV5-1 and TRBJ2-7, with 8 bases that match TRBD1. With V trimmed by 4 bases and J by 2 bases, 26 bases remained unmatched. The CDR3 covers 21 residues. Germline loops: CDR1 SGHRS, CDR2 YFSETQ. The CDR3 is CASSVSPSPGQETFYAYEQYF. The DNA of the CDR3 is TGCGCCAGCAGCGTATCCCCCTCTCCGGGACAGGAGACCTTCTATGCCTACGAGCAGTACTTC.

The V and J genes are TRBV5-1 and TRBJ2-1; D possibly matches TRBD1 or TRBD2 (5 bases each). CDR1 and CDR2 from the germline V gene are SGHRS and YFSETQ. The CDR3 is 15 amino acids. Trimming shortened V by 6 bases and J by 2 bases, and 15 bases separated the two germline ends. CDR3 in amino acids: CASTTRGRAYNEQFF. The CDR3 DNA sequence: TGCGCCAGCACGACGAGGGGAAGGGCCTACAATGAGCAGTTCTTC.

V is TRBV6-6 and J is TRBJ1-5, with a tentative D call TRBD1 (5 bases). The CDR3 is 16 amino acids. V lost 1 base, J lost 2 bases, and 12 bases lay in between. Germline V gives CDR1 MNHNY, CDR2 SVGAGI (reference sequence). Written as DNA, the CDR3 is TGTGCCAGCAGTTACTTCCACCAGGGAGGCAATCAGCCCCAGCATTTT. The encoded protein is CASSYFHQGGNQPQHF.

The J gene is TRBJ1-3, the V gene TRBV25-1; no firm D call. Trimming cost V 4 bases and J 2 bases, with 6 bases left between them. Looked up from germline, CDR1 is MGHDK and CDR2 is SYGVNS. The length of the CDR3 is 13 residues. CDR3 region: CASSVVAGNTIYF. In DNA form, the CDR3 reads TGTGCCAGCAGTGTAGTGGCTGGAAACACCATATATTTT.

This clone came up once. The chain has TRBV7-6 and TRBJ1-3, with 9 bases that match TRBD1. CDR3 length equals 13 residues. J gave up 9 bases and V 5 bases, and 5 bases lay outside the gene matches. Germline CDR1 and CDR2: SGHVS and FNYEAQ. CDR3: CASSLDRGGTIYF. The CDR3 DNA reads TGTGCCAGCAGCCTAGACAGGGGGGGCACCATATATTTT. Complete variable domain (other parts from reference TRBV7-6 and TRBJ1-3): GAGVSQSPRYKVTKRGQDVALRCDPISGHVSLYWYRQALGQGPEFLTYFNYEAQQDKSGLPNDRFSAERPEGSISTLTIQRTEQRDSAMYRCASSLDRGGTIYFGEGSWLTVV.

The J gene is TRBJ1-6, the V gene TRBV27, with 7 bases that match TRBD1. Germline V gene sequence: CDR1 MNHEY, CDR2 SMNVEV (reference sequence). The CDR3 is made up of 17 amino acids. V shed 4 bases, J shed 0 bases, and the junction held 6 bases outside the gene matches. For the CDR3, the DNA is TGTGCCAGCAGTTGGATGACAGGGAGCTCCTATAATTCACCCCTCCACTTT. Translation gives CASSWMTGSSYNSPLHF.

The CDR3 coding sequence is TGTGCCAGCAGCCTTATCGAGGCGGATACGCAGTATTTT. Encoded protein: CASSLIEADTQYF. The J gene is TRBJ2-3, the V gene TRBV9; D not certain. V was trimmed by 4 bases and J by 6 bases, leaving 12 bases between them. CDR1 and CDR2 from the germline V gene are SGDLS and YYNGEE. This CDR3 spans 13 amino acids.

The CDR3: CASSQVDPFGQAIYGYTF. DNA for the CDR3: TGCGCCAGCAGCCAGGTCGATCCCTTCGGACAGGCGATCTATGGCTACACCTTC. The chain joins TRBV4-3 to TRBJ1-2; 7 bases are shared with TRBD1. Trimming cost V 3 bases and J 4 bases; bases outside gene matches: 17. Germline assignment: CDR1 LGHNA and CDR2 YSLEER. The length of the CDR3 is 18 residues.

This chain joins TRBV4-3 and TRBJ2-7, with TRBD1 identical over 7 bases. V shed 0 bases and J 1 base; nucleotides not matched to a gene: 12. CDR1 LGHNA and CDR2 YSLEER come from the germline V gene. The CDR3 consists of 18 residues. The CDR3 DNA reads as TGCGCCAGCAGCCAAGATATCCGAACAGGGGCGTTTTCCTACGAGCAGTACTTC. Translating gives CASSQDIRTGAFSYEQYF.

The V gene is TRBV4-1, the J gene TRBJ2-3, with 9 positions matching TRBD2. Losses at the gene ends were 1 base for V and 6 bases for J; bases not matched to a gene: 8. The CDR3 runs 16 residues. Germline V lookup: CDR1 MGHRA, CDR2 YSYEKL. CDR3 bases: TGCGCCAGCAGCCAAGCTTTCGCGGGGGGGCGGGATACGCAGTATTTT. Encoded protein: CASSQAFAGGRDTQYF.

V gene TRBV27 combines with J gene TRBJ2-7, with 8 bases identical to TRBD1. The ends lost 4 bases at V and 4 bases at J; junction bases unmatched: 12. CDR1 is MNHEY, CDR2 SMNVEV, per germline (reference sequence). The CDR3 is 16 amino acids. CDR3 region: CASSCLGDRWMYEQYF. The CDR3 nucleotides read TGTGCCAGCAGTTGCCTAGGGGACAGGTGGATGTACGAGCAGTACTTC.

The rearrangement joins TRBV5-6 to TRBJ2-2; D tentatively fits TRBD1 or TRBD2 (6 bases each). Per the germline V gene, CDR1 is SGHDT and CDR2 is YYEEEE. V lost 4 bases, J lost 1 base, and 17 bases lay in between. This CDR3 comprises 17 residues. The CDR3 DNA is TGTGCCAGCAGCCAATGGAGGGGGGCCGGGAACACCGGGGAGCTGTTTTTT. Translation: CASSQWRGAGNTGELFF.

The chain has TRBV15 and TRBJ2-1; D unclear. The CDR3 totals 12 residues. Between the trimmed V and J ends, which lost 1 base and 7 bases, there was a span of 5 bases. Germline CDR1 is LNHNV and CDR2 is YYDKDF (reference sequence). The CDR3 DNA sequence: TGTGCCACCAGCAGAGTGGGGAATGAGCAGTTCTTC. Its translation is CATSRVGNEQFF.

The chain recombines TRBV27 with TRBJ1-5, with TRBD1 matching 8 bases. This CDR3 is built from 14 residues. Germline CDR1 is MNHEY and CDR2 is SMNVEV (reference sequence). Trimming at V came to 5 bases and at J to 7 bases, leaving 7 bases not matched to a gene. CDR3 nucleotide sequence: TGTGCCAGCAGTCCAGACAGGGGAGGACAGCCCCAGCATTTT. Protein sequence: CASSPDRGGQPQHF.

For the CDR3, the DNA is TGTGCCAGTAGTGTCGGACAGTATCTGGGGAAGGATGGCTACACCTTC. Protein: CASSVGQYLGKDGYTF. The chain employs TRBV19 and TRBJ1-2; a possible D gene is TRBD1 (6 bases). CDR1 and CDR2 from the germline V gene are LNHDA and SQIVND (reference sequence). The CDR3 has 16 amino acids. Trimming left V 5 bases short and J 6 bases short, with 22 bases between. Looking up the rest from reference TRBV19 and TRBJ1-2 gives the full variable domain: DGGITQSPKYLFRKEGQNVTLSCEQNLNHDAMYWYRQDPGQGLRLIYYSQIVNDFQKGDIAEGYSVSREKKESFPLTVTSAQKNPTAFYLCASSVGQYLGKDGYTFGSGTRLTVV.

The CDR3 protein is CASSQITSGGLIRETQYF. CDR3 DNA sequence: TGTGCCAGCAGCCAAATCACTAGCGGGGGCCTGATTCGAGAGACCCAGTACTTC. The V gene is TRBV4-2, the J gene TRBJ2-5, with 11 bases fitting TRBD2. Germline CDR1 is LGHNA and CDR2 is YNFKEQ. The junction had 12 bases not matched to a gene; V was cut back by 2 bases and J by 4 bases. The CDR3 is 18 amino acids.

CDR3 nucleotide sequence: TGTGCCAGCAGCTCTCCGACAGGGATCCACTTT. It yields the protein CASSSPTGIHF. The chain links TRBV6-9 to TRBJ1-6, with 7 bases identical to TRBD1. Germline V gives CDR1 MNHGY, CDR2 SVAAGI. The CDR3 runs to 11 residues. The J segment lost 17 bases and the V segment lost 6 bases, leaving 7 bases of the junction unmatched.

The chain couples TRBV27 to TRBJ1-5, with a tentative D call TRBD1 (6 bases). Trimming removed 5 bases at V and 0 bases at J, with 20 bases between. The germline CDR1 and CDR2 sequences are MNHEY and SMNVEV (reference sequence). The CDR3 loop spans 18 amino acids. The CDR3 nucleotides read TGTGCCAGCAGTAAACAGGGAGGCGGGAGGTATAGCAATCAGCCCCAGCATTTT. Protein sequence: CASSKQGGGRYSNQPQHF.

This sequence joins TRBV4-3 and TRBJ2-5, with 10 nucleotides matching TRBD1. The germline V gene encodes CDR1 LGHNA and CDR2 YSLEER. With 0 bases clipped from V and 5 bases from J, the junction kept 12 bases outside the gene matches. The CDR3 loop spans 18 amino acids. The CDR3 nucleotides read TGCGCCAGCAGCCAAGATCTTGGTGGGGACAGGGGCGGGGAGACCCAGTACTTC. Translation gives CASSQDLGGDRGGETQYF.

CDR3 protein: CAWSGGTGATDTQYF. The CDR3 DNA reads TGTGCCTGGAGCGGAGGGACAGGGGCCACAGATACGCAGTATTTT. The rearrangement links TRBV30 to TRBJ2-3; 10 nucleotides align to TRBD1. V shed 3 bases and J 2 bases; nucleotides not matched to a gene: 5. This CDR3 is built from 15 residues. Per germline, CDR1 GTSNPN and CDR2 SVGIG (reference sequence).

V gene TRBV7-9 combines with J gene TRBJ1-2; a possible D gene is TRBD1 (5 bases). This CDR3 has 13 amino acids. Germline CDR1 and CDR2: SEHNR and FQNEAQ (reference sequence). Trimming removed 6 bases from V and 9 bases from J, with 17 bases in between. This chain's CDR3 is CASRFRDPLSYTF. The CDR3 DNA reads TGTGCCAGCAGGTTTAGGGACCCCTTGAGCTACACCTTC.

The rearrangement uses TRBV20-1 and TRBJ1-1; D gene uncertain. The CDR3 totals 10 residues. CDR1 is DFQATT, CDR2 SNEGSKA, per germline (reference sequence). Trimming removed 7 bases from V and 4 bases from J, with 7 bases in between. CDR3 residues: CSGLGTEAFF. The CDR3 DNA follows: TGCAGTGGCCTTGGCACTGAAGCTTTCTTT.

This chain links TRBV5-1 with TRBJ2-2; 8 bases fit TRBD1. Germline lookup yields CDR1 SGHRS and CDR2 YFSETQ. J lost 3 bases, V lost 5 bases, and 18 bases had no gene match. The CDR3 extends over 19 amino acids. CDR3 loop: CASRMRRFGGQGDTGELFF. The CDR3 DNA sequence: TGCGCCAGCAGGATGAGGCGGTTCGGAGGACAGGGCGACACCGGGGAGCTGTTTTTT.

The chain carries TRBV7-6 and TRBJ2-2; D is uncertain. CDR3 length: 13 residues. Trimming removed 5 bases at V and 1 base at J, with 5 bases between. Looked up from germline, CDR1 is SGHVS and CDR2 is FNYEAQ. CDR3 nucleotides: TGTGCCAGCAGCCGAGTGAACACCGGGGAGCTGTTTTTT. It is translated as CASSRVNTGELFF.

This chain joins TRBV14 and TRBJ2-3; tentative D call: TRBD1 (6 bases). This CDR3 contains 15 residues. V was trimmed by 1 base and J by 4 bases, leaving 12 bases between them. Germline assignment: CDR1 SGHDN and CDR2 FVKESK. The CDR3, as DNA: TGTGCCAGCAGCCAAGTGCAGGGGAAGTCAGATACGCAGTATTTT. It yields the protein CASSQVQGKSDTQYF.